This T cell receptor beta chain was sequenced during a study of T cells in Graves' hyperthyroidism and ophthalmopathy. TCR beta CDR3 sequences were amplified from RNA transcripts. In the first-round RT-PCR of the TCR CDR3, the HTBI primer set was used. TCRdb redid the calling of the multiplex PCR reads with MiXCR, one entry per CDR3 protein. The sample includes 500,000 to 650,000 distinct CDR3 sequences, 46% of them seen just once. V gave up 5 bases and J gave up 6 bases; unmatched junction bases: 10. CDR1 is SEHNR and CDR2 is FQNEAQ in the germline V gene (reference sequence). This CDR3 is 15 amino acids long. Broader study findings: In validation, the model predicted ophthalmopathy. These predictions came a median approximately 5.9 months before onset. Separating ophthalmopathy from stable hyperthyroidism was achieved by a 13 V-J model. Most thyroid clonotypes expanded above 0.001 appeared in blood too.

Of note for this clonotype: The antigen remains undetermined.

Exclusion of patients followed from uncontrolled infection, other autoimmune disease, pregnancy or lactation. This sequence joins TRBV7-9 and TRBJ1-5; 7 nucleotides agree with TRBD1. This TCR was sampled from an adult woman with Graves' disease, either hyperthyroidism or ophthalmopathy (not recorded which). The source material was peripheral blood or thyroid tissue (not recorded which). This CDR3 is CASSPRDSGPQPQHF. The CDR3 nucleotides are TGTGCCAGCAGCCCCCGGGACAGCGGGCCTCAGCCCCAGCATTTT.